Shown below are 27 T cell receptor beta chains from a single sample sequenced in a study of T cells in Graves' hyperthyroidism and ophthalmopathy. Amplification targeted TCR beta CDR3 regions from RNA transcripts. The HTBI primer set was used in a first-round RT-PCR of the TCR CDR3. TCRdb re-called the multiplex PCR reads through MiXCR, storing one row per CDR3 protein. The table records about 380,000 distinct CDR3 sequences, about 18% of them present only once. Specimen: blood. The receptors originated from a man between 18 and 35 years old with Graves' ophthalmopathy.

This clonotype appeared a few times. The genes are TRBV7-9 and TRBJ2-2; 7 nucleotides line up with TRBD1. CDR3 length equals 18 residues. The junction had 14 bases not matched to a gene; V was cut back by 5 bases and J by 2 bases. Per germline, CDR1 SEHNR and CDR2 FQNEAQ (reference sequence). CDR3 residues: CASSERGKTGLNTGELFF. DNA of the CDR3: TGTGCCAGCAGCGAACGGGGCAAGACAGGGCTCAACACCGGGGAGCTGTTTTTT. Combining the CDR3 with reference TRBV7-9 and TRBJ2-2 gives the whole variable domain DTGVSQNPRHKITKRGQNVTFRCDPISEHNRLYWYRQTLGQGPEFLTYFQNEAQLEKSRLLSDRFSAERPKGSFSTLEIQRTEQGDSAMYLCASSERGKTGLNTGELFFGEGSRLTVL.

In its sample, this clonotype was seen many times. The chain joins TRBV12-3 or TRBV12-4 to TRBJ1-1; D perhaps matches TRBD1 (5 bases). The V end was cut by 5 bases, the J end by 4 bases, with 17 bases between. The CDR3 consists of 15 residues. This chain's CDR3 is CASSAQGKRSTEAFF. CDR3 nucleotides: TGTGCCAGCAGTGCGCAGGGTAAAAGGTCCACTGAAGCTTTCTTT.

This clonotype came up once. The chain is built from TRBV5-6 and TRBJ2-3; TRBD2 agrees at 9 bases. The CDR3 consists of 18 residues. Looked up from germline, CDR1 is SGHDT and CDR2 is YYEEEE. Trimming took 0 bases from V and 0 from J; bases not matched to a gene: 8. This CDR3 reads CASSLGLAGEVSTDTQYF. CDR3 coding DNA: TGTGCCAGCAGCTTGGGGTTAGCGGGAGAAGTTAGCACAGATACGCAGTATTTT. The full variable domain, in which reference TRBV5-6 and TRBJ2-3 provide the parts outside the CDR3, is DAGVTQSPTHLIKTRGQQVTLRCSPKSGHDTVSWYQQALGQGPQFIFQYYEEEERQRGNFPDRFSGHQFPNYSSELNVNALLLGDSALYLCASSLGLAGEVSTDTQYFGPGTRLTVL.

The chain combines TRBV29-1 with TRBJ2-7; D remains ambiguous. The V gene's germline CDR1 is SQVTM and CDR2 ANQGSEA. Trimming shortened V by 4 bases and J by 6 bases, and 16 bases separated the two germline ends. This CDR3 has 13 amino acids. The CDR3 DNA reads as TGCAGCGTTGTTTCCCCCGGGTTTAGCGAGCAGTACTTC. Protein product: CSVVSPGFSEQYF.

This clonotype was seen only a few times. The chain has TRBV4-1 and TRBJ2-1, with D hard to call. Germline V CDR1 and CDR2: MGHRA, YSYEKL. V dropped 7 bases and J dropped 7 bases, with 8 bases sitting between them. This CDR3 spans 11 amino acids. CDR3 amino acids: CASTHRNEQFF. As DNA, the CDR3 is TGCGCCAGCACCCACCGGAATGAGCAGTTCTTC.

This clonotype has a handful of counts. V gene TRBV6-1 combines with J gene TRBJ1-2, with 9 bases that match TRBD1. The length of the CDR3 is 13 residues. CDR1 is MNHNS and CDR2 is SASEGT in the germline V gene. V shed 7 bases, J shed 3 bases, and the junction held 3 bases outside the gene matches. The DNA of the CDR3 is TGTGCCAGCACCGGACAGGGGTACTATGGCTACACCTTC. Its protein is CASTGQGYYGYTF.

The CDR3 loop reads CASSDLRAVSPLHF. The CDR3 nucleotides are TGTGCCAGCAGTGACCTCAGGGCGGTTTCACCCCTCCACTTT. The chain carries TRBV25-1 and TRBJ1-6; the D gene is possibly TRBD1 (5 bases). The CDR3 spans 14 residues. Trimming left V 3 bases short and J 9 bases short, with 12 bases between. Per germline, CDR1 MGHDK and CDR2 SYGVNS.

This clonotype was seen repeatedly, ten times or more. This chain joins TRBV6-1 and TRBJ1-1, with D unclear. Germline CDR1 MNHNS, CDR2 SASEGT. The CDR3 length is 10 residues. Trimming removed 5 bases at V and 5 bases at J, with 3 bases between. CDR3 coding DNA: TGTGCCAGCAGTACTACTGAAGCTTTCTTT. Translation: CASSTTEAFF.

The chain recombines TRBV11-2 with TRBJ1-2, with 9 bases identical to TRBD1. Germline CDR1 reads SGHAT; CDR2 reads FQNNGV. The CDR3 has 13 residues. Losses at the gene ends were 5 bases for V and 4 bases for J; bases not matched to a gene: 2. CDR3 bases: TGTGCCAGCAGCACAGGGGGCTTCTATGGCTACACCTTC. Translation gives CASSTGGFYGYTF.

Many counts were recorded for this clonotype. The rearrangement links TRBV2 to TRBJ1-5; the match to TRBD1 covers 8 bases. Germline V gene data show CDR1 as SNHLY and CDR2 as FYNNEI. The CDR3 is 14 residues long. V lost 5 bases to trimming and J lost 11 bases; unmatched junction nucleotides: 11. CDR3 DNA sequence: TGTGCCAGCAGTCTCCGACAGGGGTCGGAGGCCCAGCATTTT. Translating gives CASSLRQGSEAQHF.

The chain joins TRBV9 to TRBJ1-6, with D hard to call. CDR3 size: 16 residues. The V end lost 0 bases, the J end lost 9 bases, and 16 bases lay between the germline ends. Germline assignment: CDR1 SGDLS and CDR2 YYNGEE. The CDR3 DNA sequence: TGTGCCAGCAGCGTAGGGCCTTCAACGGGTAGTTCACCCCTCCACTTT. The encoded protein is CASSVGPSTGSSPLHF.

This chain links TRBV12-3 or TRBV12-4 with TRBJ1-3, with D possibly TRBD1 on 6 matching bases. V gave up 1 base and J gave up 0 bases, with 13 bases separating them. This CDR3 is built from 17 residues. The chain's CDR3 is CASSLVGGRGSGNTIYF. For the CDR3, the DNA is TGTGCCAGCAGTTTAGTGGGGGGCCGCGGCTCTGGAAACACCATATATTTT.

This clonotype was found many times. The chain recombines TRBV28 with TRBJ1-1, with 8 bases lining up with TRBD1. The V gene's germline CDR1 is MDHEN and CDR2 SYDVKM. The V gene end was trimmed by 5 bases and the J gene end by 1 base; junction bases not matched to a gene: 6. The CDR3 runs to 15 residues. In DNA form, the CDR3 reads TGTGCCAGCAGTCACAGGGGGTTTAGGAACACTGAAGCTTTCTTT. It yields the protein CASSHRGFRNTEAFF. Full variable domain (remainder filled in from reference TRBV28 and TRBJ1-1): DVKVTQSSRYLVKRTGEKVFLECVQDMDHENMFWYRQDPGLGLRLIYFSYDVKMKEKGDIPEGYSVSREKKERFSLILESASTNQTSMYLCASSHRGFRNTEAFFGQGTRLTVV.

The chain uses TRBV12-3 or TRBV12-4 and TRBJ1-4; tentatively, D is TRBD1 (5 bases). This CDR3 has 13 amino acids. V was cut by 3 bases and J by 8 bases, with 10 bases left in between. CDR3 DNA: TGTGCCAGCAGTTTCAGGGTAGAGGAAAAACTGTTTTTT. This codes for CASSFRVEEKLFF.

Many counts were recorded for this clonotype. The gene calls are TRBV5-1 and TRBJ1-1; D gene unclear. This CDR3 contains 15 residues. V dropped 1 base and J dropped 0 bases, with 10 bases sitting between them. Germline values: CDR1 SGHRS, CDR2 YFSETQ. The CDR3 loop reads CASSLRPDVNTEAFF. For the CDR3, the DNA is TGCGCCAGCAGCTTGCGTCCCGACGTGAACACTGAAGCTTTCTTT.

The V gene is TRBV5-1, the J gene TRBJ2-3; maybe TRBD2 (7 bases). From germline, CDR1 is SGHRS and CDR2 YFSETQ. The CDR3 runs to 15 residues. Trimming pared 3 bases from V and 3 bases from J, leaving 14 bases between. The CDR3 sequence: CASSWGGVGTDTQYF. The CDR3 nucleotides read TGCGCCAGCAGCTGGGGGGGCGTCGGGACAGATACGCAGTATTTT.

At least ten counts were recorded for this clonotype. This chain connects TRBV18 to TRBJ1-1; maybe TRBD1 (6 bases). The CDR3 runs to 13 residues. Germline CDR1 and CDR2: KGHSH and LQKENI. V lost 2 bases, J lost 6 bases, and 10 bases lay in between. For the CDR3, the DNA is TGTGCCAGCTCACCAATGGGGGCGTCTGAAGCTTTCTTT. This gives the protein CASSPMGASEAFF.

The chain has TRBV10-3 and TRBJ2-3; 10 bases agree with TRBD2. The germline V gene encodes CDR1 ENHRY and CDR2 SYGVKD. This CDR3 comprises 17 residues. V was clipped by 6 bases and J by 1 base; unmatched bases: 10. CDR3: CAIRGPLSGGGTDTQYF. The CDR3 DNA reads TGTGCCATCAGGGGACCCCTCAGCGGGGGGGGCACAGATACGCAGTATTTT.

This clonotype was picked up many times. The CDR3 loop reads CASNQQGDYGYTF. For the CDR3, the DNA is TGTGCCAGCAACCAACAGGGGGACTATGGCTACACCTTC. The chain employs TRBV28 and TRBJ1-2; 8 positions agree with TRBD1. V was clipped by 7 bases and J by 3 bases; unmatched bases: 4. CDR1 and CDR2 from the germline V gene are MDHEN and SYDVKM. The CDR3 totals 13 residues.

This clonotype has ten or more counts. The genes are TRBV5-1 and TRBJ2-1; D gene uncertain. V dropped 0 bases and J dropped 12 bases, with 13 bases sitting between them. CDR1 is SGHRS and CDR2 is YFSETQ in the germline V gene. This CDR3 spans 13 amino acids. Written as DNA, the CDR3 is TGCGCCAGCAGCTTGGACAGAGTACATGGGCAGTTCTTC. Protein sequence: CASSLDRVHGQFF. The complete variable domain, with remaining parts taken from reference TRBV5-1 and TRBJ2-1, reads KAGVTQTPRYLIKTRGQQVTLSCSPISGHRSVSWYQQTPGQGLQFLFEYFSETQRNKGNFPGRFSGRQFSNSRSEMNVSTLELGDSALYLCASSLDRVHGQFFGPGTRLTVL.

For the CDR3, the DNA is TGTGCCAGCAGTGATGCCGGGACAGGGTACACTGAAGCTTTCTTT. Protein: CASSDAGTGYTEAFF. This chain connects TRBV6-1 to TRBJ1-1, with TRBD1 matching 9 bases. CDR1 is MNHNS and CDR2 is SASEGT in the germline V gene. The CDR3 covers 15 residues. With 3 bases clipped from V and 3 bases from J, the junction kept 5 bases outside the gene matches.

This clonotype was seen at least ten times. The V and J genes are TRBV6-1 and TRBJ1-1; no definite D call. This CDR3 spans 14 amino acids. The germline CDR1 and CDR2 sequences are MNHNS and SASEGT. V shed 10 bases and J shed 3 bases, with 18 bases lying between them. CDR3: CATQGTQADTEAFF. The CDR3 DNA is TGTGCCACACAAGGTACACAAGCGGACACTGAAGCTTTCTTT.

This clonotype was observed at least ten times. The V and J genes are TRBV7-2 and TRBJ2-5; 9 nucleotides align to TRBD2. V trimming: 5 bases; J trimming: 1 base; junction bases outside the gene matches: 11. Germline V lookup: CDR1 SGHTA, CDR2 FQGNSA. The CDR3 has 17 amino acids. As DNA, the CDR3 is TGTGCCAGCAGCCTTCTTAGGACTAGCGTCCCCCAAGAGACCCAGTACTTC. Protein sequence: CASSLLRTSVPQETQYF.

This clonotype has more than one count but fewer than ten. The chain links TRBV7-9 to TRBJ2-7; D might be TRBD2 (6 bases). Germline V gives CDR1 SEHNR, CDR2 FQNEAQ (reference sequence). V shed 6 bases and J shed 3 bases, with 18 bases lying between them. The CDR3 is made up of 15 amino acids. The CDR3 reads CASRPDGGPLYEQYF. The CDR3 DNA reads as TGTGCCAGCAGGCCCGACGGGGGTCCCCTCTACGAGCAGTACTTC.

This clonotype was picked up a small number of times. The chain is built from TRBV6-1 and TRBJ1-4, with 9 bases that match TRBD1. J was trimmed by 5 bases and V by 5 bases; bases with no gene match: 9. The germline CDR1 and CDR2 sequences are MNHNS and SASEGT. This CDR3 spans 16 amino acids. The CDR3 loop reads CASSTVGQGSNEKLFF. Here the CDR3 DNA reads TGTGCCAGCAGTACAGTGGGACAGGGATCGAATGAAAAACTGTTTTTT.

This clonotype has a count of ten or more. In nucleotides, the CDR3 is TGTGCCAGCAGGACAGGTGGCGGAGGGTACACCGGGGAGCTGTTTTTT. Its translation: CASRTGGGGYTGELFF. The rearrangement uses TRBV6-1 and TRBJ2-2; D is possibly TRBD1 or TRBD2 (6 bases each). Germline V gives CDR1 MNHNS, CDR2 SASEGT. The CDR3 consists of 16 residues. V was pared by 6 bases and J by 3 bases, with 17 bases between.

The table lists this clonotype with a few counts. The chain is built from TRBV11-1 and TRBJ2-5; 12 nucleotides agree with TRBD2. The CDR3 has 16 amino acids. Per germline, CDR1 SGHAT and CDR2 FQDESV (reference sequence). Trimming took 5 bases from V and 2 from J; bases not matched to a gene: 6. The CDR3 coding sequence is TGTGCCAGCAGCCCCCGGACTAGCGGGGAGCAAGAGACCCAGTACTTC. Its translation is CASSPRTSGEQETQYF.